This T cell receptor beta chain is from a study of control samples from healthy donors and cancer patients. The data were produced by immunoSEQ multiplex PCR, yet TCRdb's version contains in-frame clones alone and is incomplete. The table includes 150,000 to 200,000 clones, roughly 90% detected once. The source of this sequence is a woman aged 45-60 years in good health. The sample taken for sequencing was blood.

The CDR3 sequence: CASSKDRGLYVNTEAFF. CDR3 nucleotide sequence: TGTGCCAGCAGTAAGGACAGGGGGCTATATGTGAACACTGAAGCTTTCTTT. J is TRBJ1-1 and V is TRBV6-2 or TRBV6-3, with 11 positions matching TRBD1. Germline V CDR1 and CDR2: MNHEY, SVGEGT. The trim removed 5 bases at V and 0 bases at J, leaving 8 bases unmatched. CDR3 length equals 17 residues.